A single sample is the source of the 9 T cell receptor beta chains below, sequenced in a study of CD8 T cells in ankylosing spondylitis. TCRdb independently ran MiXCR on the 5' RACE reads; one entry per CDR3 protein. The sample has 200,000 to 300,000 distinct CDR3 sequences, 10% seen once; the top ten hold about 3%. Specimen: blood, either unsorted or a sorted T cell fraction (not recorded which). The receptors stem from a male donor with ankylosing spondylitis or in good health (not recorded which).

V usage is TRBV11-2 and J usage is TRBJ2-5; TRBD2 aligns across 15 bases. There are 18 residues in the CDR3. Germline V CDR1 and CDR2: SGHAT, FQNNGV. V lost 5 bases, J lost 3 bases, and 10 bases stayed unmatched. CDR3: CASSLGTSGGLNKETQYF. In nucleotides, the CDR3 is TGTGCCAGCAGCCTTGGGACTAGCGGGGGGCTGAATAAAGAGACCCAGTACTTC.

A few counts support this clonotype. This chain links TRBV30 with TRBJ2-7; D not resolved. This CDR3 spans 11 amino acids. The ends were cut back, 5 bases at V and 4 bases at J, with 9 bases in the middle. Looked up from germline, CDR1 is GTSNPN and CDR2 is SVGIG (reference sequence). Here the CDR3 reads CAWADSYEQYF. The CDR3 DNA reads TGTGCCTGGGCCGATTCATACGAGCAGTACTTC.

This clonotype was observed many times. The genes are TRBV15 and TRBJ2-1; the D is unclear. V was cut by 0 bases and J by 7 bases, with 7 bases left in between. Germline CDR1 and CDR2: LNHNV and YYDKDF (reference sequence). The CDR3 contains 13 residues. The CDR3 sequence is CATSRDIGNEQFF. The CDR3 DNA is TGTGCCACCAGCAGAGATATCGGAAATGAGCAGTTCTTC.

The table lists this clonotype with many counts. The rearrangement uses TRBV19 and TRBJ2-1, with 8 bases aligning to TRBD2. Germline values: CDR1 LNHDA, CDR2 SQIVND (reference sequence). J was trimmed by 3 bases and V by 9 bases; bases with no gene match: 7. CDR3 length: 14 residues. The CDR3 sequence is CASNLAGHYNEQFF. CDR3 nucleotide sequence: TGTGCCAGCAACCTAGCGGGCCACTACAATGAGCAGTTCTTC.

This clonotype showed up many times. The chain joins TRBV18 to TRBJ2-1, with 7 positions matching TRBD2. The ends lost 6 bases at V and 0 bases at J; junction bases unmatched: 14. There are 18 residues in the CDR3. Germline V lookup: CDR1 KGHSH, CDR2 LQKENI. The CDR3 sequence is CASSPALGRESSYNEQFF. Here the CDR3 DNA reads TGTGCCAGCTCGCCAGCCTTAGGGCGGGAGAGCTCCTACAATGAGCAGTTCTTC. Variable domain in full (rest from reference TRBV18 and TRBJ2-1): NAGVMQNPRHLVRRRGQEARLRCSPMKGHSHVYWYRQLPEEGLKFMVYLQKENIIDESGMPKERFSAEFPKEGPSILRIQQVVRGDSAAYFCASSPALGRESSYNEQFFGPGTRLTVL.

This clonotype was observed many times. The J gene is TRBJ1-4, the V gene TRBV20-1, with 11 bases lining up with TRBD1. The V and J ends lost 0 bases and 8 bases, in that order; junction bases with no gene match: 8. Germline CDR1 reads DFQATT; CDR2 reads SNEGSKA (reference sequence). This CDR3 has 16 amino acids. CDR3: CSARDRTGGSYEKLFF. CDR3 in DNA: TGCAGTGCTAGAGACCGGACAGGGGGCTCATACGAAAAACTGTTTTTT.

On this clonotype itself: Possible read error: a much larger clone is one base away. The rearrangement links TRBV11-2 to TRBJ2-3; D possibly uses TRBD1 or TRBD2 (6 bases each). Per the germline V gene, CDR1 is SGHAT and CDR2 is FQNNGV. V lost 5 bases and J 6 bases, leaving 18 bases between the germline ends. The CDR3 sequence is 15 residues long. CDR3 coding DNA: TGTGCCAGCAGCGGCCGGGAGAGGGGGTTGGATACGCAGTATTTT. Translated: CASSGRERGLDTQYF.

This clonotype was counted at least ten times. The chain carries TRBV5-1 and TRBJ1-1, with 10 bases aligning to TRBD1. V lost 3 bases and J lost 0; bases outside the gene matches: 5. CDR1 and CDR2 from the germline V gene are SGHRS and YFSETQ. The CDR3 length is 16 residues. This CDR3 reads CASSWDRGGMNTEAFF. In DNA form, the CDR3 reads TGCGCCAGCAGCTGGGACAGGGGCGGAATGAACACTGAAGCTTTCTTT.

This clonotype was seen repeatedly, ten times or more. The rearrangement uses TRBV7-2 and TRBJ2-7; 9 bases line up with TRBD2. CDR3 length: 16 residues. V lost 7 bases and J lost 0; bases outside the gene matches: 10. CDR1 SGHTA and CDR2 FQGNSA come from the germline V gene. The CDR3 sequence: CASTSGAGGFSYEQYF. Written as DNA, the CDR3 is TGTGCCAGCACCTCCGGGGCGGGGGGGTTCTCCTACGAGCAGTACTTC.